Included here is one TCR beta chain sequence, with context. Other DNA sequences in the sample encode the same CDR3. These data belong to a study of blood T cell repertoires in COVID-19. Study-wide background: T cells, B-cell-depleted T cells, or PBMCs provided the cDNA or gDNA that served as material.

Germline V gives CDR1 SGHTA, CDR2 FQGNSA. The V end lost 1 base, the J end lost 3 bases, and 10 bases lay between the germline ends. The CDR3 is 14 residues long. Original data processing: Estimated nucleated cell counts came from reference gene primer amplification. The method was immunoSEQ multiplex PCR; TCRdb's version includes in-frame clones alone and lacks a portion of them. Clone size and V and J calls were adopted from that table, with D and trimming inferred from the DNA. The sample carries about 95,000 clones, 87% recorded once. The sample comprised peripheral blood. V and J are TRBV7-2 and TRBJ2-7; TRBD1 is a possible D gene (6 bases). This clonotype was obtained from a human donor in a cohort sampled during active COVID-19. CDR3 residues: CASSLGGTSYEQYF. The DNA of the CDR3 is TGTGCCAGCAGCTTAGGGGGGACAAGCTACGAGCAGTACTTC. The full variable domain, completed using reference TRBV7-2 and TRBJ2-7, is GAGVSQSPSNKVTEKGKDVELRCDPISGHTALYWYRQSLGQGLEFLIYFQGNSAPDKSGLPSDRFSAERTGGSVSTLTIQRTQQEDSAVYLCASSLGGTSYEQYFGPGTRLTVT.